The next 20 T cell receptor beta chains were all read from a single sample in a study of PD-L1 blockade in urothelial cancer (dated by TCRdb to about 2017). According to the study, the label for this sample's time point signals: peripheral blood 6 weeks after treatment start. Libraries were constructed by the immunoSEQ multiplex PCR assay. As stored in TCRdb, this immuneACCESS dataset retains in-frame rearrangements with V and J assigned. A fraction of the clones does not appear; measured against another copy, unresolved V genes explain less than half of the discrepancy, and the remainder lacks a known reason. In all, the sample holds 100,000 to 150,000 clones, and more than 70% of those were seen once. The top ten constitute roughly 2.3% of the sample. Here the sequenced sample was PBMCs, taken around atezolizumab (anti-PD-L1) treatment. Receptors were obtained from a man between 45 and 60 years old with urothelial cancer.

V and J are TRBV28 and TRBJ1-5; D unclear. V was clipped by 6 bases and J by 6 bases, with 9 bases between them. Germline assignment: CDR1 MDHEN and CDR2 SYDVKM. This CDR3 is 12 amino acids long. The CDR3 region has the DNA TGTGCCAGCAGGACGGCGGGTCAGCCCCAGCATTTT. Translation gives CASRTAGQPQHF. Supplemented by reference TRBV28 and TRBJ1-5, the full variable domain reads DVKVTQSSRYLVKRTGEKVFLECVQDMDHENMFWYRQDPGLGLRLIYFSYDVKMKEKGDIPEGYSVSREKKERFSLILESASTNQTSMYLCASRTAGQPQHFGDGTRLSIL.

This chain joins TRBV18 and TRBJ1-3, with TRBD1 matching 8 bases. This CDR3 has 15 amino acids. The V gene's germline CDR1 is KGHSH and CDR2 LQKENI. The trim removed 4 bases at V and 3 bases at J, leaving 5 bases unmatched. CDR3 protein: CASSQTTGDGNTIYF. The CDR3 coding sequence is TGTGCCAGCTCACAAACGACAGGGGATGGAAACACCATATATTTT.

The chain has TRBV27 and TRBJ2-5; TRBD1 matches at 12 bases. This CDR3 contains 15 residues. Germline V gives CDR1 MNHEY, CDR2 SMNVEV (reference sequence). The junction had 6 bases not matched to a gene; V was cut back by 5 bases and J by 5 bases. Here the CDR3 reads CASSPGTGGAETQYF. The DNA of the CDR3 is TGTGCCAGCAGTCCCGGGACAGGGGGCGCGGAGACCCAGTACTTC.

This chain links TRBV6-5 with TRBJ2-7; D perhaps matches TRBD1 (7 bases). In germline, CDR1 is MNHEY, CDR2 SVGAGI. V shed 0 bases and J shed 2 bases, with 11 bases lying between them. The CDR3 loop spans 15 amino acids. CDR3 protein: CASSYSGQRAYEQYF. DNA for the CDR3: TGTGCCAGCAGTTACTCGGGACAGCGGGCCTACGAGCAGTACTTC.

This clone was detected a few times. The gene calls are TRBV6-6 and TRBJ2-2; 10 positions match TRBD1. Germline loops: CDR1 MNHNY, CDR2 SVGAGI (reference sequence). The CDR3 length is 15 residues. V was clipped by 2 bases and J by 7 bases; unmatched bases: 4. The CDR3 sequence: CASSYRDRGHGELFF. CDR3 bases: TGTGCCAGCAGTTACCGGGACAGGGGACACGGGGAGCTGTTTTTT.

This clone turned up a few times. The chain couples TRBV5-1 to TRBJ2-1; the match to TRBD2 covers 14 bases. The length of the CDR3 is 17 residues. V was pared by 2 bases and J by 4 bases, with 5 bases of the junction left unmatched. Germline V gene lookup returns CDR1 SGHRS and CDR2 YFSETQ. The CDR3 DNA follows: TGCGCCAGCAGCTTTGGACTAGCGGGAGGAGCGTACAATGAGCAGTTCTTC. It specifies CASSFGLAGGAYNEQFF.

This clone was counted between two and nine times. The CDR3 reads CASSISSRRGGHGYTF. The CDR3 nucleotides read TGTGCCAGTAGTATTTCATCCCGGCGAGGGGGCCATGGCTACACCTTC. The chain joins TRBV19 to TRBJ1-2; 7 positions match TRBD1. Germline lookup yields CDR1 LNHDA and CDR2 SQIVND (reference sequence). V shed 3 bases and J 6 bases; nucleotides not matched to a gene: 13. The CDR3 is made up of 16 amino acids. Using reference TRBV19 and TRBJ1-2 for the parts outside the CDR3, the full variable domain is DGGITQSPKYLFRKEGQNVTLSCEQNLNHDAMYWYRQDPGQGLRLIYYSQIVNDFQKGDIAEGYSVSREKKESFPLTVTSAQKNPTAFYLCASSISSRRGGHGYTFGSGTRLTVV.

This clone has a single count. The chain combines TRBV28 with TRBJ1-5, with D possibly matching TRBD1 (5 bases). CDR1 and CDR2 from the germline V gene are MDHEN and SYDVKM. CDR3 size: 15 residues. Between the trimmed V and J ends, which lost 5 bases and 6 bases, there was a span of 17 bases. The CDR3 here is CASSGLRRGIQPQHF. CDR3 nucleotides: TGTGCCAGCAGTGGCCTCAGGAGGGGTATTCAGCCCCAGCATTTT.

The chain uses TRBV9 and TRBJ2-1; 9 bases match TRBD1. Germline loops: CDR1 SGDLS, CDR2 YYNGEE. This CDR3 region has 15 residues. V lost 5 bases, J lost 3 bases, and 6 bases stayed unmatched. The CDR3 is CASREPGQGYNEQFF. The CDR3 coding sequence is TGTGCCAGCAGGGAACCGGGACAGGGCTACAATGAGCAGTTCTTC.

Only one count was recorded for this clone. V gene TRBV12-5 combines with J gene TRBJ2-5; 9 bases are a match to TRBD2. Trimming took 2 bases from V and 4 from J; bases not matched to a gene: 8. Germline values: CDR1 LGHNT, CDR2 FRNRAP. This CDR3 contains 16 residues. CDR3 residues: CASGLFSGSGPETQYF. Here the CDR3 DNA reads TGTGCTAGTGGTTTGTTTAGCGGGAGCGGGCCAGAGACCCAGTACTTC.

V usage is TRBV15 and J usage is TRBJ1-5, with 9 bases aligning to TRBD1. This CDR3 has 18 amino acids. V dropped 0 bases and J dropped 7; count of bases not matched to a gene: 13. From germline, CDR1 is LNHNV and CDR2 YYDKDF (reference sequence). CDR3 sequence: CATSRDHGQGRFNQPQHF. CDR3 sequence (DNA): TGTGCCACCAGCAGAGATCATGGACAGGGGCGTTTCAACCAGCCCCAGCATTTT.

The V call is TRBV9, the J call TRBJ1-1; no definite D call. The germline V and J ends were trimmed by 3 bases and 4 bases, with 7 bases remaining between them. In germline, CDR1 is SGDLS, CDR2 YYNGEE. The CDR3 has 12 residues. In DNA, the CDR3 is TGTGCCAGCAGCGGTTTCCGCACTGAAGCTTTCTTT. Translating gives CASSGFRTEAFF.

The chain recombines TRBV7-9 with TRBJ1-1, with D possibly being TRBD1 (5 bases). Trimming pared 1 base from V and 1 base from J, leaving 10 bases between. This CDR3 is 15 amino acids long. Germline CDR1 SEHNR, CDR2 FQNEAQ (reference sequence). The CDR3: CASSLVTGRNTEAFF. The CDR3 nucleotides read TGTGCCAGCAGCTTAGTTACAGGACGGAACACTGAAGCTTTCTTT.

This rearrangement joins TRBV6-5 to TRBJ1-1; D perhaps matches TRBD1 (5 bases). V was cut by 6 bases and J by 4 bases, with 15 bases left in between. The CDR3 has 14 residues. Germline loops: CDR1 MNHEY, CDR2 SVGAGI. The CDR3 loop reads CASSPASGGTEAFF. For the CDR3, the DNA is TGTGCCAGCAGCCCGGCCTCCGGGGGCACTGAAGCTTTCTTT.

The chain carries TRBV27 and TRBJ1-2; 10 positions agree with TRBD1. CDR1 is MNHEY and CDR2 is SMNVEV in the germline V gene (reference sequence). The CDR3 sequence is 16 residues long. V lost 0 bases, J lost 3 bases, and 4 bases stayed unmatched. The CDR3 region is CASSLSLGQGHYGYTF. CDR3 bases: TGTGCCAGCAGTTTATCACTGGGACAGGGGCACTATGGCTACACCTTC.

This clone has more than one count but fewer than ten. The V gene is TRBV2, the J gene TRBJ2-1, with 9 positions matching TRBD2. The CDR3 runs to 15 residues. Trimming removed 6 bases from V and 2 bases from J; junction bases left unmatched: 5. Per germline, CDR1 SNHLY and CDR2 FYNNEI. The CDR3 loop reads CASSVAGEAYNEQFF. In nucleotides, the CDR3 is TGTGCCAGCAGCGTAGCGGGAGAGGCCTACAATGAGCAGTTCTTC.

The chain recombines TRBV4-1 with TRBJ2-1, with 11 bases matching TRBD2. V dropped 7 bases and J dropped 5; count of bases not matched to a gene: 13. This CDR3 is 17 amino acids long. CDR1 is MGHRA and CDR2 is YSYEKL in the germline V gene. The CDR3, as DNA: TGCGCCAGCACCGCCAAGGTCGCGACTAGCGGGAACAATGAGCAGTTCTTC. It translates to CASTAKVATSGNNEQFF.

This rearrangement joins TRBV6-1 to TRBJ2-5, with unresolved D. The CDR3 has 13 amino acids. The germline V gene encodes CDR1 MNHNS and CDR2 SASEGT. V lost 3 bases and J 0 bases, leaving 5 bases between the germline ends. CDR3: CASSDGYQETQYF. The DNA of the CDR3 is TGTGCCAGCAGTGACGGGTACCAAGAGACCCAGTACTTC.

This chain joins TRBV7-9 and TRBJ2-7, with 9 bases fitting TRBD1. Germline assignment: CDR1 SEHNR and CDR2 FQNEAQ (reference sequence). Trimming removed 5 bases from V and 1 base from J; junction bases left unmatched: 3. The CDR3 sequence is 14 residues long. CDR3 in amino acids: CASSQGQGSYEQYF. Here the CDR3 DNA reads TGTGCCAGCAGCCAGGGACAGGGATCCTACGAGCAGTACTTC.

The chain uses TRBV11-2 and TRBJ2-7, with D perhaps matching TRBD1 (5 bases). Trimming stripped 2 bases from V and 0 bases from J, with 14 bases between. The CDR3 is made up of 16 amino acids. CDR1 is SGHAT, CDR2 FQNNGV, per germline. The CDR3 reads CASSLYFGATSYEQYF. The CDR3 region has the DNA TGTGCCAGCAGCTTATATTTTGGGGCAACCTCCTACGAGCAGTACTTC.